The subject of this entry is one T cell receptor beta chain. Its antigen is not known. Only in-frame clones appear in the TCRdb table, and some are missing; sequencing was by immunoSEQ multiplex PCR. The data show 25,000 to 30,000 clones, 74% seen once. The sample belongs to a study of CD4 T cells in relation to SARS-CoV-2 and coronaviruses. Study details: The restricting HLA molecule for shared crossreactive spike epitopes was mapped. Notes on the study in general: Pre-pandemic and post-infection samples never came from the same donor.

Germline CDR1 and CDR2: LNHDA and SQIVND (reference sequence). Trimming left V 7 bases short and J 1 base short, with 17 bases between. This CDR3 comprises 16 residues. The unexposed donors gave CD4+ T cells in about 2011-2018, prior to COVID-19. CD4+ T cells were isolated from the cells after more than nine days of culture. Each well had about 2.1 million PBMCs in 5% human AB serum with IL-2. The chain is built from TRBV19 and TRBJ1-5; TRBD1 is a possible D gene (5 bases). Sequencing was performed on CD4+ T cells from PBMCs, cultured in vitro. The TCR comes from a human donor in good health. The CDR3 region has the DNA TGTGCCAGTACAGGGCAGGGTGGTTTCAGCAATCAGCCCCAGCATTTT. This gives the protein CASTGQGGFSNQPQHF.